A single sample gave rise to the 3 T cell receptor beta chains below, sequenced in a study of technical replicates of blood from a handful of donors. Generated by immunoSEQ multiplex PCR, the TCRdb table keeps only in-frame clones and is missing some. The table lists 65,000 to 80,000 clones, approximately 96% of them singletons. Sequenced material: T cells isolated from PBMCs. The source is a human donor in good health.

This clone occurred once. The chain links TRBV11-2 to TRBJ2-7; 7 bases match TRBD1. There are 14 residues in the CDR3. CDR1 and CDR2 (germline): SGHAT, FQNNGV. V lost 6 bases and J lost 2; bases outside the gene matches: 7. CDR3 nucleotides: TGTGCCAGCAGTCGTGCAGGGGGTACCTACGAGCAGTACTTC. It codes for CASSRAGGTYEQYF.

The chain combines TRBV5-3 with TRBJ1-2, with a weak D call TRBD1 (6 bases). TRBV5-3 is classed as an ORF, of uncertain function. Trimming took 1 base from V and 1 from J, leaving 8 bases between them. The CDR3 runs 14 residues. The DNA for the CDR3 is TGTGCCAGAAGCTTGCACAGGGTTAACTATGGCTACACCTTC. Its protein is CARSLHRVNYGYTF.

The chain recombines TRBV19 with TRBJ1-1; D uncertain. Trimming cost V 5 bases and J 5 bases, with 12 bases left between them. Looked up from germline, CDR1 is LNHDA and CDR2 is SQIVND (reference sequence). This CDR3 has 13 amino acids. The CDR3 region is CASSEGIYTEAFF. The CDR3 DNA reads as TGTGCCAGTAGTGAGGGAATTTATACTGAAGCTTTCTTT.